Reported below is one TCR beta chain. Antigen specificity is unknown. The sample is drawn from a study of T cell responses to AZD1222 COVID-19 vaccine. Libraries were prepared by immunoSEQ multiplex PCR; TCRdb keeps only in-frame clonotypes and omits some of them. The sample includes about 120,000 clones, roughly nine tenths of them seen just once. Study outcomes and limitations: Among vaccine-associated CD4 TCRs, coverage spanned spike, with dominance at 160-218 and 743-854. It should be noted that donors were predominantly white British and more often female, and clonal diversity was possibly underestimated.

CDR3 length equals 16 residues. Germline V gene sequence: CDR1 SGHRS, CDR2 YFSETQ. After removal of 0 bases from V and 0 bases from J, the junction contained 4 bases not matched to a gene. The sample here was peripheral blood, taken on day 0 of AZD1222 vaccination. This sequence joins TRBV5-1 and TRBJ1-1; TRBD1 agrees at 8 bases. The sequence was obtained from an adult in good health. CDR3 amino acids: CASSLGAGGMNTEAFF. The CDR3 DNA is TGCGCCAGCAGCTTGGGAGCAGGGGGCATGAACACTGAAGCTTTCTTT.